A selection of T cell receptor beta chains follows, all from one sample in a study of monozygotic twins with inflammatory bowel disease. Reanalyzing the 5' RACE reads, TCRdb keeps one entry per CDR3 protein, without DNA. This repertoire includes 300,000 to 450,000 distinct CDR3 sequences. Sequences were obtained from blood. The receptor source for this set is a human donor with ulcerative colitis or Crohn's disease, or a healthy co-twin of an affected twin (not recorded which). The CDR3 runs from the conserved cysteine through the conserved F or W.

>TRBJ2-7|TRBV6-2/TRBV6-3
CASRRRTEEQYF
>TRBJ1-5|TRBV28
CATRYSNQPQHF
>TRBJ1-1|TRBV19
CASAIGHTNTEAFF
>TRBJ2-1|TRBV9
CASSPPGLALNEQFF
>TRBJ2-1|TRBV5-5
CASSQIRARGNEQFF
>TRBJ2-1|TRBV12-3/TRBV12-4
CASSFWGSQYNEQFF
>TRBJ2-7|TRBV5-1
CASSHTSGGPNEQYF
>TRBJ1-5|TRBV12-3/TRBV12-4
CASSRNTDGGQPQHF
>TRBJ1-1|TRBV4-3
CASSQDLVRENTEAFF
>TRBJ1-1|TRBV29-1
CSVTTGRTEAFF
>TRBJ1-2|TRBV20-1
CSAIGQPNYGYTF
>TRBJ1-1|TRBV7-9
CASSHMRSDTEAFF
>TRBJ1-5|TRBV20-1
CSARSPAGRNQPQHF
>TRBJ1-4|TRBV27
CASTSTGPTNEKLFF
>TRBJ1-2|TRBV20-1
CSASLFAYGYTF
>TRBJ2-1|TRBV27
CASLKAGGPNEQFF
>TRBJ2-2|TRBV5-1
CASSTRTSNTGELFF
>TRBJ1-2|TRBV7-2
CASSVGTGGRSDGYTF